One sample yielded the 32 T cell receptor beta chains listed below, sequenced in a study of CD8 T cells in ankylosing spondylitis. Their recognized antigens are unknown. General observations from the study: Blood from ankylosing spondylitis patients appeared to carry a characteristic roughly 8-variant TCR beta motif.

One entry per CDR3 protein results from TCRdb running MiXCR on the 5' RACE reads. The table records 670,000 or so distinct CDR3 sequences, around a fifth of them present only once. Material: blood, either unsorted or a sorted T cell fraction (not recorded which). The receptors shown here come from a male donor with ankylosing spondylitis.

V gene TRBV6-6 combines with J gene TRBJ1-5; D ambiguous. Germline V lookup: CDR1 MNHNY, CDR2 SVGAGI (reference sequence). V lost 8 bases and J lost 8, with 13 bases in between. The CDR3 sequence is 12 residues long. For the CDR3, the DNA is TGTGCCAGCCGAACAACTTCGGAGCCCCAGCATTTT. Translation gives CASRTTSEPQHF.

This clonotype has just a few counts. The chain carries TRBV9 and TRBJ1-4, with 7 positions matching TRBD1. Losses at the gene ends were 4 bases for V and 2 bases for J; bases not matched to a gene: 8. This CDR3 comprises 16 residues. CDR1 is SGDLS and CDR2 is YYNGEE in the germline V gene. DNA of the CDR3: TGTGCCAGCAGCACTAGCGACAGGGCTACTAATGAAAAACTGTTTTTT. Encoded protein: CASSTSDRATNEKLFF. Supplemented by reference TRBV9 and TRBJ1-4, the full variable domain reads DSGVTQTPKHLITATGQRVTLRCSPRSGDLSVYWYQQSLDQGLQFLIQYYNGEERAKGNILERFSAQQFPDLHSELNLSSLELGDSALYFCASSTSDRATNEKLFFGSGTQLSVL.

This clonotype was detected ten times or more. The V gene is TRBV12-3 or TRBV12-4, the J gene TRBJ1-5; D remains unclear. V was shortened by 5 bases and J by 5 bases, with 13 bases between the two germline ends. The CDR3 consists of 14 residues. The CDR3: CASSPYSTYQPQHF. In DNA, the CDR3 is TGTGCCAGCAGTCCGTACAGTACATATCAGCCCCAGCATTTT.

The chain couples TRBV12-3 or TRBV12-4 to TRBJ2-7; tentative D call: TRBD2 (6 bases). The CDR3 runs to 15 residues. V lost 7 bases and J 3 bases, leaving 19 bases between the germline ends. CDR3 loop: CASTKLGLEFYEQYF. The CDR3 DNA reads TGTGCCAGCACCAAATTGGGACTCGAATTCTACGAGCAGTACTTC.

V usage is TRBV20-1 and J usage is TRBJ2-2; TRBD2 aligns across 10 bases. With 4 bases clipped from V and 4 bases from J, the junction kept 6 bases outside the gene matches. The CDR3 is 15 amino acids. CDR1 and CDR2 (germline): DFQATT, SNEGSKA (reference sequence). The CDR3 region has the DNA TGCAGTGCTACTAAACTAGCGGGGACCACCGGGGAGCTGTTTTTT. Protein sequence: CSATKLAGTTGELFF.

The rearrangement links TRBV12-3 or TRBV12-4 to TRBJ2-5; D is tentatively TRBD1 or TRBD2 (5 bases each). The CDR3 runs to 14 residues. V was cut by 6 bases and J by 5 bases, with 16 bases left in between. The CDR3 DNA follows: TGTGCCAGCAGCCAGGGACCCTACGAGGAGACCCAGTACTTC. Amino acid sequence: CASSQGPYEETQYF.

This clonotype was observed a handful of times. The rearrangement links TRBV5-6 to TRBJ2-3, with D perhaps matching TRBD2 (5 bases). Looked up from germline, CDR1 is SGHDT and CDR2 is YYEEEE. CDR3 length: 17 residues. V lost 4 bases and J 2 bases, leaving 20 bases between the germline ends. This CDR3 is CASSGSLGSAYTDTQYF. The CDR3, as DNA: TGTGCCAGCAGCGGCTCCTTAGGGAGCGCGTACACAGATACGCAGTATTTT.

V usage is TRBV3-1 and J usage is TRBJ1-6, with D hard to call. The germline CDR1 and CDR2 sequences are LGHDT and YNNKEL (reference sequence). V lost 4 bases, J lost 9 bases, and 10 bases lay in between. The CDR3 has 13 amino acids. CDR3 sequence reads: CASSLDTSSPLHF. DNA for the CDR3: TGTGCCAGCAGCCTGGATACGAGTTCACCCCTCCACTTT.

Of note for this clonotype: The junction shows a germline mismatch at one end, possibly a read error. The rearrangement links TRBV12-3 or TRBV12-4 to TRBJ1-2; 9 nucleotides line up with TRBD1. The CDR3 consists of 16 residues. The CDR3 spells CASSLGDRVDFYGYTF. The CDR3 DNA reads TGTGCCAGCAGCTTAGGGGACAGGGTGGATTTTTATGGCTACACCTTC.

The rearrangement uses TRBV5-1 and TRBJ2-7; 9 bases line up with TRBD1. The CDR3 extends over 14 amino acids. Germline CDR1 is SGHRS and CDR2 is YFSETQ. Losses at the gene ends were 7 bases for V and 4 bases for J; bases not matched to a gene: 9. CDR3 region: CASRRDRDNYEQYF. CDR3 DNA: TGCGCCAGCCGCCGGGACAGGGATAATTACGAGCAGTACTTC.

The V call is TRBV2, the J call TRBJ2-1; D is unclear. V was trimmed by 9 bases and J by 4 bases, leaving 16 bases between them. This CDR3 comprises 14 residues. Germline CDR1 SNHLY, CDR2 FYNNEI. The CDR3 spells CASRTRASYNEQFF. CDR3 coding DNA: TGTGCCAGTAGAACTCGGGCCTCTTACAATGAGCAGTTCTTC.

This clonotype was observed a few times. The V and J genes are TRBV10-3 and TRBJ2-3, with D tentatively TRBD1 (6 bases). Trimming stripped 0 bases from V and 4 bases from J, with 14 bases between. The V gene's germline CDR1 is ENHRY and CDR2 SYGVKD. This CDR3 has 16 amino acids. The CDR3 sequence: CAISESTGSIADTQYF. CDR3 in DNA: TGTGCCATCAGTGAGTCTACAGGGAGTATAGCAGATACGCAGTATTTT.

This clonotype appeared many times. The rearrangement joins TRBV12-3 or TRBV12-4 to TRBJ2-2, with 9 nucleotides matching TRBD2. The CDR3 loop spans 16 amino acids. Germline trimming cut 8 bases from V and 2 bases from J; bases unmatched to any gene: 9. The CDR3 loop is CASGPGAGGNTGELFF. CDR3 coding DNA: TGTGCCAGCGGACCGGGAGCGGGGGGTAACACCGGGGAGCTGTTTTTT.

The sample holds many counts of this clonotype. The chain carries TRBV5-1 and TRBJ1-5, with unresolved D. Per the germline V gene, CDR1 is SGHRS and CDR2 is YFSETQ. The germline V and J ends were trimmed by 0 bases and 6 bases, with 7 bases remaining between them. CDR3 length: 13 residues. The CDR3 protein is CASSLVPGQPQHF. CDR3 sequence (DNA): TGCGCCAGCAGCTTGGTACCCGGTCAGCCCCAGCATTTT.

The CDR3 region is CASSQDGAGFTDTQYF. The CDR3 DNA is TGCGCCAGCAGCCAAGACGGGGCAGGGTTCACAGATACGCAGTATTTT. This chain joins TRBV4-1 and TRBJ2-3; possibly TRBD1 or TRBD2 for D (5 bases each). V was shortened by 0 bases and J by 2 bases, with 12 bases between the two germline ends. CDR3 length: 16 residues. Germline V gene lookup returns CDR1 MGHRA and CDR2 YSYEKL.

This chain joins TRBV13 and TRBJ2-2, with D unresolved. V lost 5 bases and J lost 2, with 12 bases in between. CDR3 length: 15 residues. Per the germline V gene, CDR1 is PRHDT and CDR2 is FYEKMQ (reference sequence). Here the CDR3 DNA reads TGTGCCAGCAGCCACAGTGTCGGCAACACCGGGGAGCTGTTTTTT. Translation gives CASSHSVGNTGELFF.

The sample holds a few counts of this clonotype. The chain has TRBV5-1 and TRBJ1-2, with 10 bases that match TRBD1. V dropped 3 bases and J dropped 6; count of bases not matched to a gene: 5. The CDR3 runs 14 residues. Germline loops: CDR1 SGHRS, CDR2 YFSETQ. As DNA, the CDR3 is TGCGCCAGCAGCTACGGACAGGGGGGAAATGGCTACACCTTC. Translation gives CASSYGQGGNGYTF.

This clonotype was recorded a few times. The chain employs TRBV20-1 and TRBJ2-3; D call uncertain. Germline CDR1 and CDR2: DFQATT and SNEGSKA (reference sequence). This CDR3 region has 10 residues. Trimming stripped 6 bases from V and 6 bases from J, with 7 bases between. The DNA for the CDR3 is TGCAGTGCCGTGATCGATACGCAGTATTTT. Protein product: CSAVIDTQYF.

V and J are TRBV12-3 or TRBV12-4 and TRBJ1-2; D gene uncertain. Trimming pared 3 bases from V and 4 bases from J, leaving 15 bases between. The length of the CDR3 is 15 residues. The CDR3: CASSFGVGASYGYTF. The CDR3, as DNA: TGTGCCAGCAGTTTTGGGGTAGGAGCATCCTATGGCTACACCTTC.

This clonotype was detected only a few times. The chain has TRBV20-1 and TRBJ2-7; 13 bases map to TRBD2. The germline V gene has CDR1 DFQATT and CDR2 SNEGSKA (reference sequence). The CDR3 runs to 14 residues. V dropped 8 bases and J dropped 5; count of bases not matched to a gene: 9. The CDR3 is CSPIQTSGRDEQYF. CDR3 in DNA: TGCAGTCCAATACAAACTAGCGGGAGGGACGAGCAGTACTTC.

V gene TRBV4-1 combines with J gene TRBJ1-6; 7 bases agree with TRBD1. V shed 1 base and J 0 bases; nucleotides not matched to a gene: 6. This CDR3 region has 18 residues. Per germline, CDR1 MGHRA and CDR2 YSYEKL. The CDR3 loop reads CASSQADRTSSYNSPLHF. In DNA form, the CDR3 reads TGCGCCAGCAGCCAAGCGGACAGGACTAGCTCCTATAATTCACCCCTCCACTTT.

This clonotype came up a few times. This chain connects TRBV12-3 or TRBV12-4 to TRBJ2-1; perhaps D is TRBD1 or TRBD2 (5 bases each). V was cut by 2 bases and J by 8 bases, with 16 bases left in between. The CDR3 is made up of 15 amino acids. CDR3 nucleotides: TGTGCCAGCAGTTTAAGGGACCTCCTCGCCTATGAGCAGTTCTTC. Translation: CASSLRDLLAYEQFF.

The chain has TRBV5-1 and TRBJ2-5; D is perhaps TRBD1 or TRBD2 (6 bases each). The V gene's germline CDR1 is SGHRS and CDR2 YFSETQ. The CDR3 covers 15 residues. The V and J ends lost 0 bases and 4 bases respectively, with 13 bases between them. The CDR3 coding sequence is TGCGCCAGCAGCTTGGCCGGGGGCGGTGGAGAGACCCAGTACTTC. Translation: CASSLAGGGGETQYF. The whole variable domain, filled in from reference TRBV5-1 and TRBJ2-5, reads KAGVTQTPRYLIKTRGQQVTLSCSPISGHRSVSWYQQTPGQGLQFLFEYFSETQRNKGNFPGRFSGRQFSNSRSEMNVSTLELGDSALYLCASSLAGGGGETQYFGPGTRLLVL.

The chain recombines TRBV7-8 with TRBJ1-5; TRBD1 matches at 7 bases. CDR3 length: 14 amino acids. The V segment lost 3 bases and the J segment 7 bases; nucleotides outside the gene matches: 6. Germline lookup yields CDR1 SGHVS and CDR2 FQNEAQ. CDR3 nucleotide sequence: TGTGCCAGCAGCTTCGACAGGGAGTCGCAGCCCCAGCATTTT. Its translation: CASSFDRESQPQHF.

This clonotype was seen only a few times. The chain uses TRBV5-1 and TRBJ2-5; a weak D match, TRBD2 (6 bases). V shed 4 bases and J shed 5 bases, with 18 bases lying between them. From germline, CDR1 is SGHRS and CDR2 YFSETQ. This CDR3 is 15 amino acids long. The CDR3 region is CASSPTPGVGETQYF. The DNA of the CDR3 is TGCGCCAGCAGCCCTACGCCGGGGGTCGGGGAGACCCAGTACTTC.

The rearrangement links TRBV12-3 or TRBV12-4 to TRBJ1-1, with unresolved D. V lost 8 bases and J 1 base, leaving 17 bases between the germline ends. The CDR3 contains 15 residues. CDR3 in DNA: TGTGCCAGCGGGCCGGGCAAGGGAGGGAACACTGAAGCTTTCTTT. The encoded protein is CASGPGKGGNTEAFF.

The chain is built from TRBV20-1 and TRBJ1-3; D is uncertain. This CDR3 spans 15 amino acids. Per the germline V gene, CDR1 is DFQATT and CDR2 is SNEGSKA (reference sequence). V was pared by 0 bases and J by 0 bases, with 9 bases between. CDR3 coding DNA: TGCAGTGCTAGAGATCGGGGAATCTCTGGAAACACCATATATTTT. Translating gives CSARDRGISGNTIYF.

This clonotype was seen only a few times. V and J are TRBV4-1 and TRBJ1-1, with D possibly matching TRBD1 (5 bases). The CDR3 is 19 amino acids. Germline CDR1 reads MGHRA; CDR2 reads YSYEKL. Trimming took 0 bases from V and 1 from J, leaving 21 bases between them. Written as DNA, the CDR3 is TGCGCCAGCAGCCAAGACCAGGGTCCCCCGGGACTGTCGAACACTGAAGCTTTCTTT. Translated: CASSQDQGPPGLSNTEAFF.

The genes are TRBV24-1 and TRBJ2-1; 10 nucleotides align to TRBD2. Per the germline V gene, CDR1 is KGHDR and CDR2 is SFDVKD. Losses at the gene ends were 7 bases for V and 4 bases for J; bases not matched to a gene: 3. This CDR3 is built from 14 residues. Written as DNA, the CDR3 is TGTGCCACCAGCACTAGCGGGGATTACAATGAGCAGTTCTTC. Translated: CATSTSGDYNEQFF.

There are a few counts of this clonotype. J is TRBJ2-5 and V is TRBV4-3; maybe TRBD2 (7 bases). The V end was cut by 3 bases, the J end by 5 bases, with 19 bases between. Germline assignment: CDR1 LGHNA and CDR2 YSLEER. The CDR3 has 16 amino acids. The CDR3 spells CASSQGGGRKGETQYF. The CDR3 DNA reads TGCGCCAGCAGCCAGGGGGGGGGCCGTAAGGGGGAGACCCAGTACTTC.

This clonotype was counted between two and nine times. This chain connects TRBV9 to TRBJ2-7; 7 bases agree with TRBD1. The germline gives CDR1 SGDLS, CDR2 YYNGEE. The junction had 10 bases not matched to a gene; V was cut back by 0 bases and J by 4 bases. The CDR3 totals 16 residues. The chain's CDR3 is CASSVVGDSELYEQYF. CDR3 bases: TGTGCCAGCAGCGTAGTCGGGGACAGTGAACTATACGAGCAGTACTTC.

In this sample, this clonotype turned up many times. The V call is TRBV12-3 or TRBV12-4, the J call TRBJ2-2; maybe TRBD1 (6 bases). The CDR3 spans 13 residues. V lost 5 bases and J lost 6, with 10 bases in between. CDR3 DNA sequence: TGTGCCAGCAGTCCCACAGGGTCCGGGGAGCTGTTTTTT. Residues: CASSPTGSGELFF.